The 7 T cell receptor beta chains given below trace back to one sample, sequenced in a study of T cells after yellow fever vaccination (dated by TCRdb to the late 2010s). What this sample's treatment or condition label stands for: live attenuated yellow fever vaccine strain. Library preparation was by 5' RACE. Sequencer: Illumina NovaSeq 6000. TCRdb cleaned the public reads at Q25 with fastp, built clones with MiXCR and kept in-frame beta chains. All rows with the same CDR3 protein become a single entry with the most common DNA and genes. Here the sample has about 350,000 distinct CDR3 sequences; 4.1% occur a single time. Of the sample, 20% to 25% falls within the top ten clones. Sequencing used PBMCs, obtained 5 days after the yellow fever booster vaccination. The receptors shown here come from a man aged 18 to 30 who received the YFV17D yellow fever vaccine.

This clonotype was detected ten times or more. The rearrangement uses TRBV4-3 and TRBJ1-3; 8 positions match TRBD1. The CDR3 is 19 amino acids. Germline loops: CDR1 LGHNA, CDR2 YSLEER. V lost 0 bases and J lost 1; bases outside the gene matches: 11. The CDR3 nucleotides read TGCGCCAGCAGCCAAGATCACAGACAGGGGTCTCATTCTGGAAACACCATATATTTT. Translated, it gives CASSQDHRQGSHSGNTIYF.

The V call is TRBV3-1, the J call TRBJ1-4; 7 nucleotides agree with TRBD1. Trimming removed 2 bases from V and 10 bases from J; junction bases left unmatched: 7. Looked up from germline, CDR1 is LGHDT and CDR2 is YNNKEL (reference sequence). The CDR3 spans 14 residues. In nucleotides, the CDR3 is TGTGCCAGCAGCCAAACAGGGGATGGGGGAAAACTGTTTTTT. Its protein product is CASSQTGDGGKLFF. Variable domain in full (rest from reference TRBV3-1 and TRBJ1-4): DTAVSQTPKYLVTQMGNDKSIKCEQNLGHDTMYWYKQDSKKFLKIMFSYNNKELIINETVPNRFSPKSPDKAHLNLHINSLELGDSAVYFCASSQTGDGGKLFFGSGTQLSVL.

The chain carries TRBV7-9 and TRBJ2-5; tentatively, D is TRBD1 (6 bases). The CDR3 has 16 residues. The V end was cut by 5 bases, the J end by 2 bases, with 18 bases between. Germline V gene lookup returns CDR1 SEHNR and CDR2 FQNEAQ (reference sequence). The CDR3 protein is CASSVQGVVRQETQYF. The DNA for the CDR3 is TGTGCCAGCAGCGTACAGGGTGTAGTTAGGCAAGAGACCCAGTACTTC.

This clonotype was observed a few times. V is TRBV12-3 or TRBV12-4 and J is TRBJ2-1, with D maybe TRBD2 (5 bases). The CDR3 loop spans 15 amino acids. The V end was cut by 2 bases, the J end by 0 bases, with 8 bases between. CDR3 coding DNA: TGTGCCAGCAGTTTATGGGAGAGCTCCTACAATGAGCAGTTCTTC. It yields the protein CASSLWESSYNEQFF.

The chain couples TRBV5-1 to TRBJ1-2; D not resolved. The germline V gene has CDR1 SGHRS and CDR2 YFSETQ. Deletions cut 0 bases from V and 8 bases from J, with 14 bases between. The CDR3 is 14 residues long. CDR3 residues: CASSLEFGNWGYTF. CDR3 DNA sequence: TGCGCCAGCAGCTTGGAATTCGGGAATTGGGGCTACACCTTC.

A few counts support this clonotype. The chain recombines TRBV18 with TRBJ1-4; D is possibly TRBD1 (5 bases). V was pared by 6 bases and J by 8 bases, with 22 bases between. CDR3 length: 16 amino acids. Germline lookup yields CDR1 KGHSH and CDR2 LQKENI. The CDR3 reads CASSLLTLGPGEKLFF. For the CDR3, the DNA is TGTGCCAGCTCTCTACTTACTCTGGGGCCAGGAGAAAAACTGTTTTTT.

The table lists this clonotype with many counts. The V gene is TRBV7-9, the J gene TRBJ2-2; TRBD2 matches at 9 bases. The CDR3 has 15 residues. Looked up from germline, CDR1 is SEHNR and CDR2 is FQNEAQ (reference sequence). V shed 5 bases and J 5 bases; nucleotides not matched to a gene: 6. CDR3 DNA: TGTGCCAGCAGCCCGGGACTAGCAGTAACCGGGGAGCTGTTTTTT. Translation: CASSPGLAVTGELFF.